The next 20 T cell receptor beta chains were all read from a single sample in a study of T cells in tuberculosis. Assay: immunoSEQ multiplex PCR; the TCRdb copy retains only in-frame clones and omits some. This sample has about 40,000 clones; 90% to 95% occur once, and the top ten carry 12%. Sequenced input: PBMCs. The receptors originated from a donor aged 10-35 years with latent tuberculosis or without tuberculosis infection. Some clones in this sample may be carry-over from other donors' samples.

The rearrangement links TRBV18 to TRBJ2-3, with TRBD2 matching over 8 bases. The CDR3 extends over 16 amino acids. V lost 3 bases, J lost 2 bases, and 7 bases stayed unmatched. Per germline, CDR1 KGHSH and CDR2 LQKENI. CDR3 nucleotides: TGTGCCAGCTCACCGTTAGCGGGACCAACCACAGATACGCAGTATTTT. Protein: CASSPLAGPTTDTQYF.

This chain joins TRBV19 and TRBJ2-7; 7 bases line up with TRBD2. The CDR3 runs to 15 residues. The germline V gene encodes CDR1 LNHDA and CDR2 SQIVND (reference sequence). J was trimmed by 3 bases and V by 3 bases; bases with no gene match: 8. In DNA, the CDR3 is TGTGCCAGTAGTATTTCGGCGGGGGATTTCTACGAGCAGTACTTC. This codes for CASSISAGDFYEQYF.

The V gene is TRBV6-5, the J gene TRBJ1-2, with 8 bases fitting TRBD1. The CDR3 is 15 residues long. Looked up from germline, CDR1 is MNHEY and CDR2 is SVGAGI. V trimming: 4 bases; J trimming: 3 bases; junction bases outside the gene matches: 7. The CDR3: CASSLYRGTYYGYTF. CDR3 nucleotides: TGTGCCAGCAGTTTATACAGGGGGACTTACTATGGCTACACCTTC.

Judged by abundance, this clone is medium-sized. The V and J genes are TRBV25-1 and TRBJ1-1; D possibly corresponds to TRBD1 (6 bases). Trimming removed 7 bases at V and 5 bases at J, with 20 bases between. CDR1 MGHDK and CDR2 SYGVNS come from the germline V gene. There are 15 residues in the CDR3. The CDR3 DNA reads TGTGCCAGCATCAACTCGAAAGGGGGTCTGACTGAAGCTTTCTTT. Residues: CASINSKGGLTEAFF. The full variable domain, rest sourced from reference TRBV25-1 and TRBJ1-1, is EADIYQTPRYLVIGTGKKITLECSQTMGHDKMYWYQQDPGMELHLIHYSYGVNSTEKGDLSSESTVSRIRTEHFPLTLESARPSHTSQYLCASINSKGGLTEAFFGQGTRLTVV.

This chain links TRBV4-1 with TRBJ1-5; 12 bases align to TRBD1. This CDR3 contains 16 residues. The junction had 8 bases not matched to a gene; V was cut back by 4 bases and J by 7 bases. Germline V gene sequence: CDR1 MGHRA, CDR2 YSYEKL. This CDR3 is CASSLAGQGARQPQHF. The CDR3 nucleotides are TGCGCCAGCAGCCTTGCGGGACAGGGGGCAAGGCAGCCCCAGCATTTT.

The V call is TRBV13, the J call TRBJ2-1; 13 bases agree with TRBD2. J gave up 8 bases and V 0 bases, and 7 bases lay outside the gene matches. CDR1 is PRHDT and CDR2 is FYEKMQ in the germline V gene (reference sequence). The CDR3 is made up of 17 amino acids. The DNA of the CDR3 is TGTGCCAGCAGCTTAGGCGGGACTAGCGGGGCCTTATATGAGCAGTTCTTC. It codes for CASSLGGTSGALYEQFF.

The rearrangement links TRBV18 to TRBJ1-5; D is undetermined. The CDR3 extends over 14 amino acids. The V gene lost 6 bases and the J gene lost 5 bases, with 14 bases spanning the gap. Germline V gene lookup returns CDR1 KGHSH and CDR2 LQKENI. The DNA of the CDR3 is TGTGCCAGCTCTCTAAACCCCGTTCATCAGCCCCAGCATTTT. This sequence encodes CASSLNPVHQPQHF. The whole variable domain, filled in from reference TRBV18 and TRBJ1-5, reads NAGVMQNPRHLVRRRGQEARLRCSPMKGHSHVYWYRQLPEEGLKFMVYLQKENIIDESGMPKERFSAEFPKEGPSILRIQQVVRGDSAAYFCASSLNPVHQPQHFGDGTRLSIL.

The rearrangement joins TRBV19 to TRBJ2-7; 9 bases line up with TRBD1. The junction had 5 bases not matched to a gene; V was cut back by 3 bases and J by 2 bases. Germline V gene sequence: CDR1 LNHDA, CDR2 SQIVND (reference sequence). The CDR3 length is 15 residues. CDR3 amino acids: CASSIAGTGTYEQYF. The DNA for the CDR3 is TGTGCCAGTAGTATCGCCGGGACAGGGACCTACGAGCAGTACTTC.

CDR3 coding DNA: TGTGCCAGCAGCCTCCTCCCAGGGGCGTCGGGACAGGGTCGCTACGAGCAGTACTTC. The encoded protein is CASSLLPGASGQGRYEQYF. The rearrangement links TRBV7-6 to TRBJ2-7, with TRBD1 identical over 9 bases. V lost 5 bases, J lost 3 bases, and 20 bases stayed unmatched. The CDR3 has 19 residues. CDR1 and CDR2 (germline): SGHVS, FNYEAQ.

The J gene is TRBJ1-1, the V gene TRBV7-2; D remains ambiguous. Germline-derived CDR1 and CDR2 are SGHTA and FQGNSA. This CDR3 has 13 residues. V was trimmed by 0 bases and J by 5 bases, leaving 7 bases between them. CDR3 DNA sequence: TGTGCCAGCAGCTTAGCCCTTAGAACTGAAGCTTTCTTT. Translation: CASSLALRTEAFF.

Comment on this clone: Other DNA sequences of this sample code for an identical CDR3. This chain uses TRBV4-1 with TRBJ2-7; D gene unclear. Germline V gene lookup returns CDR1 MGHRA and CDR2 YSYEKL. V was clipped by 0 bases and J by 2 bases, with 5 bases between them. CDR3 length equals 13 residues. The CDR3 region is CASSQDSPYEQYF. The DNA for the CDR3 is TGCGCCAGCAGCCAAGACAGTCCCTACGAGCAGTACTTC.

This chain uses TRBV28 with TRBJ2-7, with D possibly TRBD2 on 6 matching bases. CDR3 length: 17 residues. In germline, CDR1 is MDHEN, CDR2 SYDVKM. V lost 4 bases and J lost 7, with 26 bases in between. CDR3 sequence (DNA): TGTGCCAGCAGTTCCCGGGGTGGGGGGTCCCGGGCTGCGGAGCAGTACTTC. It translates to CASSSRGGGSRAAEQYF.

In this sample, this clone is hyperexpanded. The chain recombines TRBV7-9 with TRBJ1-5, with 10 bases aligning to TRBD1. CDR3 length: 15 amino acids. Germline V gene lookup returns CDR1 SEHNR and CDR2 FQNEAQ (reference sequence). V was pared by 5 bases and J by 7 bases, with 8 bases of the junction left unmatched. As DNA, the CDR3 is TGTGCCAGCAGCCACATGACAGGGGGCGAACAGCCCCAGCATTTT. This sequence encodes CASSHMTGGEQPQHF.

This chain uses TRBV4-3 with TRBJ1-6, with 7 bases that match TRBD1. CDR1 and CDR2 (germline): LGHNA, YSLEER. The CDR3 is made up of 15 amino acids. The junction had 9 bases not matched to a gene; V was cut back by 4 bases and J by 9 bases. DNA of the CDR3: TGCGCCAGCAGCCCGGGTGGGACAGTAATTTCACCCCTCCACTTT. Its protein product is CASSPGGTVISPLHF.

This chain joins TRBV19 and TRBJ1-5, with unresolved D. CDR3 size: 14 residues. The V gene lost 6 bases and the J gene lost 0 bases, with 9 bases spanning the gap. Germline CDR1 and CDR2: LNHDA and SQIVND (reference sequence). The CDR3 spells CASRSDYSNQPQHF. In DNA form, the CDR3 reads TGTGCCAGTAGGTCAGATTATAGCAATCAGCCCCAGCATTTT.

The rearrangement joins TRBV29-1 to TRBJ1-2; 7 nucleotides agree with TRBD1. Germline CDR1 and CDR2: SQVTM and ANQGSEA. The CDR3 spans 11 residues. Trimming cost V 7 bases and J 6 bases; bases outside gene matches: 5. The CDR3 loop reads CSAHRGDGYTF. CDR3 coding DNA: TGCAGCGCCCACAGGGGAGATGGCTACACCTTC. Combining the CDR3 with reference TRBV29-1 and TRBJ1-2 gives the whole variable domain SAVISQKPSRDICQRGTSLTIQCQVDSQVTMMFWYRQQPGQSLTLIATANQGSEATYESGFVIDKFPISRPNLTFSTLTVSNMSPEDSSIYLCSAHRGDGYTFGSGTRLTVV.

This clone appeared a single time. The V gene is TRBV5-1, the J gene TRBJ2-5; 8 bases are shared with TRBD1. This CDR3 contains 14 residues. CDR1 is SGHRS, CDR2 YFSETQ, per germline. Trimming took 3 bases from V and 2 from J; bases not matched to a gene: 3. CDR3 residues: CASSWDRLQETQYF. Here the CDR3 DNA reads TGCGCCAGCAGCTGGGACAGGTTACAAGAGACCCAGTACTTC. Drawing the rest from reference TRBV5-1 and TRBJ2-5, the complete variable domain is KAGVTQTPRYLIKTRGQQVTLSCSPISGHRSVSWYQQTPGQGLQFLFEYFSETQRNKGNFPGRFSGRQFSNSRSEMNVSTLELGDSALYLCASSWDRLQETQYFGPGTRLLVL.

The chain recombines TRBV9 with TRBJ1-1; tentative D call: TRBD1 (6 bases). CDR3 length: 14 residues. Germline V gene data show CDR1 as SGDLS and CDR2 as YYNGEE. V was pared by 0 bases and J by 5 bases, with 11 bases between. In DNA, the CDR3 is TGTGCCAGCAGCGTAGACGGCAGGGGAACTGAAGCTTTCTTT. It translates to CASSVDGRGTEAFF.

The rearrangement joins TRBV29-1 to TRBJ1-2, with a weak D call TRBD1 (5 bases). Germline V lookup: CDR1 SQVTM, CDR2 ANQGSEA. The CDR3 loop spans 13 amino acids. V dropped 6 bases and J dropped 6 bases, with 17 bases sitting between them. The CDR3 region is CSVILGGIDGYTF. CDR3 bases: TGCAGCGTGATCTTGGGGGGAATAGATGGCTACACCTTC.

On this clone itself: Germline and junction disagree at one end, which may indicate a read error. V and J are TRBV28 and TRBJ2-3; 10 bases are shared with TRBD2. The CDR3 extends over 15 amino acids. Germline lookup yields CDR1 MDHEN and CDR2 SYDVKM. The CDR3 loop is CASSLPSGGTDTQYF. In DNA, the CDR3 is TGTGCCAGCAGTTTACCTAGCGGGGGCACGGATACGCAGTATTTT.